These 22 T cell receptor beta chains originate from one sample sequenced in a study of T cells in localized non-small cell lung cancer. The protocol was immunoSEQ multiplex PCR, while the TCRdb copy is restricted to in-frame clones and leaves out a portion. This sample has 20,000 to 25,000 clones; less than 90% occur once, and the top ten carry about an eighth. Sequenced here: peripheral blood, sampled before any cancer treatment. The receptor source for this set is a male donor aged 60 or over with stage I lung adenocarcinoma.

In this sample, this clone turned up once. The V gene is TRBV11-2, the J gene TRBJ2-5; D is undetermined. CDR1 SGHAT and CDR2 FQNNGV come from the germline V gene. V lost 2 bases to trimming and J lost 4 bases, with 5 bases between them. The CDR3 consists of 12 residues. CDR3 DNA: TGTGCCAGCAGCTTAACGGGAGAGACCCAGTACTTC. It is translated as CASSLTGETQYF.

This clone was found a few times. The chain uses TRBV10-3 and TRBJ2-7; 12 bases match TRBD1. J was trimmed by 9 bases and V by 0 bases; bases with no gene match: 6. Germline lookup yields CDR1 ENHRY and CDR2 SYGVKD. The CDR3 contains 15 residues. The chain's CDR3 is CAISESGTGGPRQYF. The CDR3 nucleotides are TGTGCCATCAGTGAGTCGGGGACAGGGGGCCCTAGGCAGTACTTC.

The chain employs TRBV7-3 and TRBJ2-5, with D unclear. Trimming removed 0 bases at V and 5 bases at J, with 10 bases between. In germline, CDR1 is SGHTA, CDR2 FQGTGA. The CDR3 has 14 residues. In nucleotides, the CDR3 is TGTGCCAGCAGCTTAACAGGAACGAGGGAGACCCAGTACTTC. It specifies CASSLTGTRETQYF.

The chain employs TRBV30 and TRBJ2-2; possible D gene TRBD2, 6 bases. The V end was cut by 1 base, the J end by 5 bases, with 11 bases between. Germline CDR1 and CDR2: GTSNPN and SVGIG (reference sequence). The CDR3 has 14 amino acids. CDR3 sequence (DNA): TGTGCCTGGAGTGCTGGACTAAGGACCGGGGAGCTGTTTTTT. Residues: CAWSAGLRTGELFF.

The chain uses TRBV10-2 and TRBJ2-4; no definite D call. Trimming stripped 5 bases from V and 7 bases from J, with 12 bases between. The CDR3 extends over 13 amino acids. In germline, CDR1 is WSHSY, CDR2 SAAADI. The DNA for the CDR3 is TGCGCCAGCAGTCCTGGGTCGATGAACATTCAGTACTTC. Protein: CASSPGSMNIQYF.

The V and J genes are TRBV5-6 and TRBJ2-1; 13 bases match TRBD2. Germline V gene sequence: CDR1 SGHDT, CDR2 YYEEEE. The CDR3 extends over 16 amino acids. The junction had 6 bases not matched to a gene; V was cut back by 1 base and J by 8 bases. CDR3 sequence: CASSLTSGRAWDEQFF. CDR3 bases: TGTGCCAGCAGCTTGACTAGCGGGAGGGCATGGGATGAGCAGTTCTTC.

This rearrangement joins TRBV5-4 to TRBJ2-2, with TRBD1 as a possible D gene (6 bases). The CDR3 length is 15 residues. Trimming pared 4 bases from V and 4 bases from J, leaving 14 bases between. The germline V gene has CDR1 SGHNT and CDR2 YYREEE (reference sequence). CDR3 sequence reads: CASSTTGRGTGELFF. Here the CDR3 DNA reads TGTGCCAGCAGCACTACAGGGAGAGGCACCGGGGAGCTGTTTTTT. Variable domain in full (rest from reference TRBV5-4 and TRBJ2-2): ETGVTQSPTHLIKTRGQQVTLRCSSQSGHNTVSWYQQALGQGPQFIFQYYREEENGRGNFPPRFSGLQFPNYSSELNVNALELDDSALYLCASSTTGRGTGELFFGEGSRLTVL.

This chain connects TRBV10-1 to TRBJ2-5; 7 bases align to TRBD2. The CDR3 spans 16 residues. V lost 7 bases and J lost 3; bases outside the gene matches: 14. Germline V gene data show CDR1 as WNHNN and CDR2 as SYGVQD (reference sequence). CDR3 sequence (DNA): TGCGCCAGCACCTTGGGTCCGAGAGCGGGAAAAGAGACCCAGTACTTC. This codes for CASTLGPRAGKETQYF.

This rearrangement joins TRBV5-1 to TRBJ2-3; 8 positions match TRBD1. V lost 1 base and J lost 4; bases outside the gene matches: 8. Germline-derived CDR1 and CDR2 are SGHRS and YFSETQ. CDR3 length equals 16 residues. The CDR3 nucleotides read TGCGCCAGCAGCTTGCTTGATGGACAGGGCTCAGATACGCAGTATTTT. It is translated as CASSLLDGQGSDTQYF.

This chain connects TRBV19 to TRBJ1-6, with 7 bases identical to TRBD1. The V segment lost 3 bases and the J segment 7 bases; nucleotides outside the gene matches: 3. Germline V gene data show CDR1 as LNHDA and CDR2 as SQIVND (reference sequence). CDR3 size: 14 residues. Here the CDR3 reads CASSIGTANSPLHF. The DNA of the CDR3 is TGTGCCAGTAGTATTGGGACAGCCAATTCACCCCTCCACTTT.

The chain combines TRBV19 with TRBJ1-4, with D tentatively TRBD1 (5 bases). The CDR3 totals 13 residues. V was pared by 8 bases and J by 7 bases, with 14 bases between. Germline V gene data show CDR1 as LNHDA and CDR2 as SQIVND (reference sequence). CDR3 amino acids: CASSKQGFEKLFF. The CDR3 DNA reads as TGTGCCAGTTCCAAGCAGGGATTTGAAAAACTGTTTTTT.

The V gene is TRBV28, the J gene TRBJ1-1; TRBD1 aligns across 9 bases. The CDR3 has 16 amino acids. The V gene's germline CDR1 is MDHEN and CDR2 SYDVKM. V trimming: 5 bases; J trimming: 6 bases; junction bases outside the gene matches: 13. As DNA, the CDR3 is TGTGCCAGCAGTCCTACCAGGGGACAGGGAAGATCTGAAGCTTTCTTT. As protein: CASSPTRGQGRSEAFF.

This chain uses TRBV6-1 with TRBJ2-7; no clear D. Per germline, CDR1 MNHNS and CDR2 SASEGT. This CDR3 contains 14 residues. V was clipped by 8 bases and J by 2 bases, with 16 bases between them. The DNA for the CDR3 is TGTGCCAGCGAAACAGACCTAGGGACCTACGAGCAGTACTTC. Translating gives CASETDLGTYEQYF.

On this clone: One end of the junction fails to match germline, which may point to a read error. The chain links TRBV7-7 to TRBJ2-3; 9 bases agree with TRBD1. This CDR3 has 13 amino acids. The germline CDR1 and CDR2 sequences are SSHAT and FNYEAQ (reference sequence). CDR3 residues: CASSLDRGDTQYF. CDR3 in DNA: TGTGCTAGCAGCTTAGACAGGGGGGATACGCAGTATTTT.

DNA of the CDR3: TGTGCCAGCAGTCCCCTAAGGAACACTGAAGCTTTCTTT. Protein sequence: CASSPLRNTEAFF. The chain uses TRBV28 and TRBJ1-1; no clear D. Germline loops: CDR1 MDHEN, CDR2 SYDVKM. The V end lost 5 bases, the J end lost 1 base, and 8 bases lay between the germline ends. The CDR3 loop spans 13 amino acids.

The sample holds one count of this clone. The V gene is TRBV6-5, the J gene TRBJ2-2, with D possibly TRBD2 on 7 matching bases. The CDR3 covers 14 residues. Germline loops: CDR1 MNHEY, CDR2 SVGAGI. For the CDR3, the DNA is TGTGCACACAGGGAGGGATCAGGCACCGGGGAGCTGTTTTTT. This codes for CAHREGSGTGELFF.

This clone was recorded only once. The chain recombines TRBV4-1 with TRBJ1-5; 7 bases are shared with TRBD1. The CDR3 has 15 amino acids. The germline V gene encodes CDR1 MGHRA and CDR2 YSYEKL. V trimming: 1 base; J trimming: 4 bases; junction bases outside the gene matches: 4. The CDR3 loop reads CASSQAGQANQPQHF. The CDR3 DNA follows: TGCGCCAGCAGCCAAGCCGGACAGGCGAATCAGCCCCAGCATTTT.

The CDR3 region is CASSSQGSGRHYEQYF. CDR3 DNA: TGTGCCAGCAGTTCCCAAGGGAGCGGGAGGCACTACGAGCAGTACTTC. The chain employs TRBV27 and TRBJ2-7, with 9 bases aligning to TRBD2. Unmatched junction bases numbered 10, after V lost 4 bases and J lost 3 bases. The length of the CDR3 is 16 residues. Germline V gene lookup returns CDR1 MNHEY and CDR2 SMNVEV (reference sequence).

V usage is TRBV5-1 and J usage is TRBJ1-3; perhaps TRBD1 as D (5 bases). The CDR3 spans 16 residues. V lost 1 base and J 4 bases, leaving 15 bases between the germline ends. Germline CDR1 and CDR2: SGHRS and YFSETQ. CDR3 loop: CASSLNGDLTGNTIYF. The CDR3 DNA follows: TGCGCCAGCAGCTTGAACGGGGACTTAACCGGAAACACCATATATTTT. Full variable domain (outside the CDR3, taken from reference TRBV5-1 and TRBJ1-3): KAGVTQTPRYLIKTRGQQVTLSCSPISGHRSVSWYQQTPGQGLQFLFEYFSETQRNKGNFPGRFSGRQFSNSRSEMNVSTLELGDSALYLCASSLNGDLTGNTIYFGEGSWLTVV.

This clone was counted between two and nine times. This chain uses TRBV5-6 with TRBJ1-1; D gene uncertain. V lost 0 bases and J 4 bases, leaving 10 bases between the germline ends. Germline V gene lookup returns CDR1 SGHDT and CDR2 YYEEEE. This CDR3 is built from 14 residues. The CDR3 reads CASSLGPLGTEAFF. The CDR3 DNA reads as TGTGCCAGCAGCTTGGGTCCTCTCGGCACTGAAGCTTTCTTT.

The CDR3 DNA follows: TGTGCCAGCAGCCGCGCCGGTGGGGCTTATGGCTACACCTTC. It specifies CASSRAGGAYGYTF. The gene calls are TRBV7-9 and TRBJ1-2; weak D call: TRBD1 (5 bases). This CDR3 is 14 amino acids long. Germline V gene data show CDR1 as SEHNR and CDR2 as FQNEAQ (reference sequence). The V gene lost 5 bases and the J gene lost 5 bases, with 15 bases spanning the gap.

The DNA for the CDR3 is TGTGCCAGCAGACCTCTACAGTTTATGAACACTGAAGCTTTCTTT. Translating gives CASRPLQFMNTEAFF. The V call is TRBV27, the J call TRBJ1-1; D is undetermined. The CDR3 consists of 15 residues. In germline, CDR1 is MNHEY, CDR2 SMNVEV (reference sequence). The V end lost 6 bases, the J end lost 0 bases, and 14 bases lay between the germline ends.